Detailed here is one T cell receptor (beta chain). Its specificity is not known. The data derive from a study of cytomegalovirus exposure and HLA in healthy donors. On the study more broadly: Previous work identified roughly 120 million unique TCR beta sequences from 200 million or so T cells.

Study results and limitations: Immune exposure was documented only through CMV serostatus. The study recorded 164 TCR beta chains that were cytomegalovirus-associated.

With 60 Vbeta and 13 Jbeta primers, the PCR was carried out. Data came from immunoSEQ multiplex PCR; TCRdb stores just in-frame clones and leaves some out. Of about 130,000 clones listed, around 73% are singletons. The CDR3 length is 13 residues. The V gene's germline CDR1 is SEHNR and CDR2 FQNEAQ (reference sequence). V lost 4 bases, J lost 7 bases, and 4 bases stayed unmatched. The TCR originated in a man in his forties or fifties in good health and CMV-seronegative. V usage is TRBV7-9 and J usage is TRBJ2-7, with 10 bases matching TRBD2. Sequencing was performed on PBMCs. In nucleotides, the CDR3 is TGTGCCAGCAGCTCGGGACTAGCGCGAGAGCAGTACTTC. This gives the protein CASSSGLAREQYF.